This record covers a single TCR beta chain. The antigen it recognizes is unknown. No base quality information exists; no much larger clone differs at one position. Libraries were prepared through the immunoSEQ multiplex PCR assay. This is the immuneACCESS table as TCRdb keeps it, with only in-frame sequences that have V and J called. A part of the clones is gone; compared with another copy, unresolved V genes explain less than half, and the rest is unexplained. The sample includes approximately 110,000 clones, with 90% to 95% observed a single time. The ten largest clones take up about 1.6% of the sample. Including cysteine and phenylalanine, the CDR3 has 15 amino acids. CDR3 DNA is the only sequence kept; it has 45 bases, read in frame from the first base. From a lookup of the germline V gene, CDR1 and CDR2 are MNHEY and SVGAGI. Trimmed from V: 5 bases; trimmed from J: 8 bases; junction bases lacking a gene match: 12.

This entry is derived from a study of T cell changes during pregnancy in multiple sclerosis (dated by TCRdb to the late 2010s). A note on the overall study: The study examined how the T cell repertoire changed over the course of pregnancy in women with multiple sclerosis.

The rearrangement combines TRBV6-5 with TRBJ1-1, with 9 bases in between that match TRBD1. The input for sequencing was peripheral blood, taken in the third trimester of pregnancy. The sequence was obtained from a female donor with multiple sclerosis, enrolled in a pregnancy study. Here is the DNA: TGTGCCAGCAGTCCCCGGGACAGGGCTCAGCCGGAAGCTTTCTTT. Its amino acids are CASSPRDRAQPEAFF.